This is a list of T cell receptor beta chains from one sample in a study of cytomegalovirus exposure and HLA in healthy donors. The method was immunoSEQ multiplex PCR; TCRdb's version includes in-frame clones alone and lacks a portion of them. This sample's table reports under 65,000 clones. The source material was PBMCs. Receptors were obtained from a woman aged 18-29 years in good health and CMV-seronegative. Both conserved end residues are part of each CDR3. A D gene is named only where the DNA matches it firmly.

V gene	J gene	D gene	CDR3 protein	CDR3 DNA
TRBV4-1	TRBJ2-3	-	CASSQVAGSTDTQYF	TGCGCCAGCAGCCAAGTAGCTGGGTCCACAGATACGCAGTATTTT
TRBV6-5	TRBJ2-4	-	CASSYSVVADIQYF	TGTGCCAGCAGTTACTCGGTAGTGGCGGACATTCAGTACTTC
TRBV6-1	TRBJ1-2	-	CASTASRGGENGYTF	TGTGCCAGCACGGCCTCGAGGGGGGGTGAGAATGGCTACACCTTC
TRBV11-3	TRBJ2-7	TRBD2	CASSFVTSGPYEQYF	TGTGCCAGCAGCTTCGTGACTAGCGGTCCCTACGAGCAGTACTTC
TRBV30	TRBJ1-4	TRBD1	CAWSSQGVANEKLFF	TGTGCCTGGAGCAGCCAGGGGGTTGCTAATGAAAAACTGTTTTTT
TRBV6-5	TRBJ1-5	-	CASSYSARGGQPQHF	TGTGCCAGCAGTTACTCAGCAAGGGGCGGTCAGCCCCAGCATTTT
TRBV6-1	TRBJ1-6	-	CASSAIDRQGTLHF	TGTGCCAGCAGTGCAATCGACAGGCAAGGTACCCTCCACTTT
TRBV7-9	TRBJ1-1	-	CASSLGGGEAFF	TGTGCCAGCAGCTTAGGGGGAGGGGAAGCTTTCTTT
TRBV7-9	TRBJ2-7	TRBD1	CASSFGQGQNYEQYF	TGTGCCAGCAGCTTCGGACAGGGCCAAAACTACGAGCAGTACTTC
TRBV5-1	TRBJ2-3	TRBD2	CASSLATTSGRSTDTQYF	TGCGCCAGCAGCTTGGCAACGACTAGCGGCAGAAGCACAGATACGCAGTATTTT
TRBV6-5	TRBJ1-2	-	CASTPGRRGYGYTF	TGTGCCAGCACCCCAGGGCGGCGGGGCTATGGCTACACCTTC
TRBV6-1	TRBJ2-5	-	CASRGLRETQYF	TGTGCCAGCAGGGGACTTCGGGAGACCCAGTACTTC
TRBV9	TRBJ2-4	TRBD2	CASSVGEGGAKNIQYF	TGTGCCAGCAGCGTAGGGGAGGGCGGAGCCAAAAACATTCAGTACTTC
TRBV4-1	TRBJ1-1	TRBD1	CASSQRQGSMNTEAFF	TGCGCCAGCAGCCAACGACAGGGATCCATGAACACTGAAGCTTTCTTT
TRBV6-1	TRBJ2-7	TRBD2	CASRIAGGRGEQYF	TGTGCCAGCAGGATAGCGGGAGGTCGGGGCGAGCAGTACTTC
TRBV5-6	TRBJ1-4	-	CASILRGSNEKLFF	TGTGCCAGCATCCTGCGGGGTTCTAATGAAAAACTGTTTTTT
TRBV2	TRBJ2-7	TRBD2	CASSDGRERHEQYF	TGTGCCAGCAGTGATGGGCGGGAGCGCCACGAGCAGTACTTC
TRBV6-5	TRBJ1-2	-	CASSNGYSTNYGYTF	TGTGCCAGCAGTAACGGGTACTCCACTAACTATGGCTACACCTTC
TRBV10-1	TRBJ1-1	-	CASISNTEAFF	TGCGCCAGCATATCGAACACTGAAGCTTTCTTT
TRBV2	TRBJ1-2	-	CASSRRATNYGYTF	TGTGCCAGCAGTCGCAGGGCGACTAACTATGGCTACACCTTC
TRBV29-1	TRBJ1-2	-	CSVGQGLRGTNYGYTF	TGCAGCGTTGGGCAAGGGTTGCGGGGGACTAACTATGGCTACACCTTC
TRBV5-1	TRBJ1-2	TRBD1	CASSSRDSYGYTF	TGCGCCAGCAGCTCCCGGGACAGCTATGGCTACACCTTC
TRBV19	TRBJ2-1	TRBD2	CASSLSGEYNEQFF	TGTGCCAGTAGTCTGAGCGGGGAGTACAATGAGCAGTTCTTC
TRBV10-3	TRBJ2-1	TRBD1	CAISDVGQDNEQFF	TGTGCCATCAGTGATGTCGGACAGGACAATGAGCAGTTCTTC
TRBV11-3	TRBJ2-1	TRBD2	CATHGRGGMNGNEQFF	TGTGCCACCCATGGACGGGGGGGAATGAACGGAAATGAGCAGTTCTTC
TRBV5-4	TRBJ2-7	-	CASSLNSETYEQYF	TGTGCCAGCAGCTTAAATAGCGAGACCTACGAGCAGTACTTC
TRBV2	TRBJ2-7	-	CASSAWGHPYEQYF	TGTGCCAGCAGTGCTTGGGGACACCCCTACGAGCAGTACTTC
TRBV5-1	TRBJ2-1	TRBD2	CASSLTSGGYNEQFF	TGCGCCAGCAGCTTGACGTCGGGAGGATACAATGAGCAGTTCTTC
TRBV2	TRBJ1-1	-	CASSDVADTEAFF	TGTGCCAGCAGTGACGTGGCAGACACTGAAGCTTTCTTT
TRBV10-1	TRBJ2-7	-	CASSESSGTDHYEQYF	TGCGCCAGCAGTGAGTCTTCCGGGACTGACCACTACGAGCAGTACTTC
TRBV27	TRBJ1-5	-	CASSLAPGQNQPQHF	TGTGCCAGCAGTTTAGCCCCTGGACAGAATCAGCCCCAGCATTTT
TRBV19	TRBJ2-3	TRBD2	CASSRWEGTQYF	TGTGCCAGTAGTCGGTGGGAGGGGACGCAGTATTTT
TRBV6-6	TRBJ2-1	-	CARSYTNEQFF	TGTGCCAGAAGTTACACAAATGAGCAGTTCTTC
TRBV28	TRBJ1-2	-	CASSLNSYYGYTF	TGTGCCAGCAGTTTAAACAGCTACTATGGCTACACCTTC
TRBV7-2	TRBJ1-5	-	CASSSQGNQPQHF	TGTGCCAGCAGCTCGCAGGGTAATCAGCCCCAGCATTTT
TRBV15	TRBJ1-2	-	CATSRLHDSGGEGGYTF	TGTGCCACCAGCAGACTCCATGATTCGGGGGGCGAGGGTGGCTACACCTTC